The clone carrying this T cell receptor (beta chain) rates as medium-sized. TCRdb fed the RACE reads into MiXCR, producing one record per CDR3 protein. The sample lists roughly 40,000 distinct CDR3 sequences; 9.5% to 15% were seen once. This entry is derived from a study of human T cells and chemical hapten exposure. Sample time point: pre-sensitization, week 0. Treatment reported: therapeutic diphenylcyclopropenone sensitization with weekly scalp DPC. Trimming took off 0 bases at V and 4 bases at J, with 10 bases between the two ends. The germline V gene encodes CDR1 LGHNA and CDR2 YSLEER. The CDR3 is made up of 14 amino acids.

The TCR sequence derives from a woman in her twenties or thirties with alopecia areata. Some clones in this sample may be carry-over from other donors' samples. Sequenced material: whole blood, taken in connection with sensitization to the hapten diphenylcyclopropenone (DPC). V and J are TRBV4-3 and TRBJ2-7; no firm D call. The CDR3 is CASSQERSGYEQYF. DNA of the CDR3: TGCGCCAGCAGCCAAGAGAGGTCTGGGTACGAGCAGTACTTC.